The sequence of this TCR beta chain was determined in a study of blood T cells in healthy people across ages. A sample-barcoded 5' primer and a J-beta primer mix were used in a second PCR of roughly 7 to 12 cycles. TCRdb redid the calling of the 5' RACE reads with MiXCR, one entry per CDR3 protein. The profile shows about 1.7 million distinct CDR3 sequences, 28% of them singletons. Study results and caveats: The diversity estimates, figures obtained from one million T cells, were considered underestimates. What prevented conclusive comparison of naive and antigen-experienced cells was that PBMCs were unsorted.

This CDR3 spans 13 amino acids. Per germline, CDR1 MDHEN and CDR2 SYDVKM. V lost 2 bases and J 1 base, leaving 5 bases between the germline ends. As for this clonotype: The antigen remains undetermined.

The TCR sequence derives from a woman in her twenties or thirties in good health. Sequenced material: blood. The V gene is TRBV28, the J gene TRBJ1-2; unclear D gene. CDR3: CASSLPVNYGYTF. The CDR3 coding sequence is TGTGCCAGCAGTTTACCGGTTAACTATGGCTACACCTTC.